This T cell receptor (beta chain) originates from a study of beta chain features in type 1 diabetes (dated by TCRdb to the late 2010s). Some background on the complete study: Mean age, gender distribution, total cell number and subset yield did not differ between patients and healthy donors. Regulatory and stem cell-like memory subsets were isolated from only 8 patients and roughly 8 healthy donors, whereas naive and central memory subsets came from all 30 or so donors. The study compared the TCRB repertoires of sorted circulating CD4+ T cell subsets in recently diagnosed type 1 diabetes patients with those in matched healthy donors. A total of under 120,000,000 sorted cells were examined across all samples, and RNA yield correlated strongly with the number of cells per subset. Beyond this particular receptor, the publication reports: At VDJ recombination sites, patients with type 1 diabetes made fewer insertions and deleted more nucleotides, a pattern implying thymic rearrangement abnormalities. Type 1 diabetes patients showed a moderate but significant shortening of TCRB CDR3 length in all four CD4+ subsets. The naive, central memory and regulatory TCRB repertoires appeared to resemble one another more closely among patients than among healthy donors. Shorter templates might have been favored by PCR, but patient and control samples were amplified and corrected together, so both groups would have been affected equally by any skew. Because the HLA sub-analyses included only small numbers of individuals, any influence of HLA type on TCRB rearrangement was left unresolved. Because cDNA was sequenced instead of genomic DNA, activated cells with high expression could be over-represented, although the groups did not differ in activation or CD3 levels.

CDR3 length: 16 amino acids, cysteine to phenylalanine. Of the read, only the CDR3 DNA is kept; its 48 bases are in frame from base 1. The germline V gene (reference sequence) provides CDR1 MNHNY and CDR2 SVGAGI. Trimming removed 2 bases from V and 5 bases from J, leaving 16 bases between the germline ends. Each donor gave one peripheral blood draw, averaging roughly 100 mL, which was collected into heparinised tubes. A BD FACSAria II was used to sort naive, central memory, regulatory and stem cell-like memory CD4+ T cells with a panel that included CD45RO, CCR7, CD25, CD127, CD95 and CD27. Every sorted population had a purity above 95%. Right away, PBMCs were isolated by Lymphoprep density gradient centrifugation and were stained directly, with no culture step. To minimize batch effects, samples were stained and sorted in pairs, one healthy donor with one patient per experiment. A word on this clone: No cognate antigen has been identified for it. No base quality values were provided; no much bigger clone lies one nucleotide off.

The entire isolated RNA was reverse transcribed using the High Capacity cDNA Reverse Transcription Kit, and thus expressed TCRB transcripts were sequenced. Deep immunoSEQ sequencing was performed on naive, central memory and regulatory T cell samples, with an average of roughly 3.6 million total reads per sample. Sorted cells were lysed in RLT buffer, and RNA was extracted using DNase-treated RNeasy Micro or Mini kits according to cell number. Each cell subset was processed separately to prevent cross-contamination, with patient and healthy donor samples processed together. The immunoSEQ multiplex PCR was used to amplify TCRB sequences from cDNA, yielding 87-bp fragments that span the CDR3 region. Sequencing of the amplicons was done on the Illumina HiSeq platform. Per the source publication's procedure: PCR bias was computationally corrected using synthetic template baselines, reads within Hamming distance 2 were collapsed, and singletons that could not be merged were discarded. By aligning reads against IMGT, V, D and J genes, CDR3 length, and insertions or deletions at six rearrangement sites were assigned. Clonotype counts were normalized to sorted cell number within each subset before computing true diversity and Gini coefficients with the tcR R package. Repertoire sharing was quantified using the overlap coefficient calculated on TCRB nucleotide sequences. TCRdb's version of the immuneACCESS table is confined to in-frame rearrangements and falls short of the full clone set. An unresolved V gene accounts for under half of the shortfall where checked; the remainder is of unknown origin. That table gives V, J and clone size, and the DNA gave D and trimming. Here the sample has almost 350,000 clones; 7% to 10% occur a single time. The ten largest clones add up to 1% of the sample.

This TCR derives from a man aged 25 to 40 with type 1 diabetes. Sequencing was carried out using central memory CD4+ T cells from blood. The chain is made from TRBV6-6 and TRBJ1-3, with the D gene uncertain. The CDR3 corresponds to CASSYQDRETRNTIYF. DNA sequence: TGTGCCAGCAGTTACCAGGACCGCGAAACGAGAAACACCATATATTTT.